The 20 T cell receptor beta chains in this list originate from one sample, sequenced in a study of cytomegalovirus exposure and HLA in healthy donors. Both 60 Vbeta primers and 13 Jbeta primers went into the PCR. The repertoire was sequenced with immunoSEQ multiplex PCR; TCRdb's copy has only in-frame clones and lacks some. The sample yields some 170,000 clones, 65% to 85% seen once. The sample taken for sequencing was PBMCs. These receptors came from a woman aged 45-65 years in good health and CMV-seropositive.

V and J are TRBV6-1 and TRBJ1-5, with 9 positions matching TRBD1. The CDR3 contains 14 residues. Trimming removed 8 bases from V and 7 bases from J; junction bases left unmatched: 9. Germline CDR1 is MNHNS and CDR2 is SASEGT. The DNA for the CDR3 is TGTGCCAGCTCGCGGACAGGGGATATACAGCCCCAGCATTTT. It encodes CASSRTGDIQPQHF.

The chain uses TRBV10-3 and TRBJ1-2, with 8 nucleotides matching TRBD1. CDR3 length equals 13 residues. J lost 5 bases, V lost 4 bases, and 3 bases had no gene match. The germline V gene encodes CDR1 ENHRY and CDR2 SYGVKD. CDR3 sequence (DNA): TGTGCCATCAGTGTGGACAGGGAATATGGCTACACCTTC. Amino acid sequence: CAISVDREYGYTF.

The V gene is TRBV18, the J gene TRBJ1-4, with D possibly TRBD1 on 5 matching bases. The CDR3 covers 14 residues. Per germline, CDR1 KGHSH and CDR2 LQKENI. V lost 6 bases and J lost 8, with 16 bases in between. The CDR3 here is CASSRTQGYEKLFF. CDR3 in DNA: TGTGCCAGCTCCCGCACGCAGGGTTACGAAAAACTGTTTTTT. Full variable domain (outside the CDR3, taken from reference TRBV18 and TRBJ1-4): NAGVMQNPRHLVRRRGQEARLRCSPMKGHSHVYWYRQLPEEGLKFMVYLQKENIIDESGMPKERFSAEFPKEGPSILRIQQVVRGDSAAYFCASSRTQGYEKLFFGSGTQLSVL.

The chain couples TRBV5-1 to TRBJ2-6, with D possibly TRBD2 on 5 matching bases. The CDR3 is made up of 16 amino acids. V was cut by 5 bases and J by 0 bases, with 12 bases left in between. Germline-derived CDR1 and CDR2 are SGHRS and YFSETQ. The CDR3 nucleotides read TGCGCCAGCAGGAGGGAATGGAGCTCTGGGGCCAACGTCCTGACTTTC. Its protein is CASRREWSSGANVLTF.

The chain has TRBV6-1 and TRBJ2-7, with a tentative D call TRBD1 (6 bases). Per germline, CDR1 MNHNS and CDR2 SASEGT. The CDR3 runs to 14 residues. V gave up 6 bases and J gave up 0 bases, with 12 bases separating them. Here the CDR3 reads CASRRTASSYEQYF. The CDR3 DNA reads as TGTGCCAGCAGACGGACAGCTTCCTCCTACGAGCAGTACTTC.

The gene calls are TRBV30 and TRBJ1-2; TRBD1 is a possible D gene (5 bases). The CDR3 has 14 residues. The V and J ends lost 4 bases and 3 bases respectively, with 15 bases between them. Looked up from germline, CDR1 is GTSNPN and CDR2 is SVGIG (reference sequence). The CDR3 loop reads CAWIPVRVDYGYTF. In DNA form, the CDR3 reads TGTGCCTGGATTCCTGTCAGGGTGGACTATGGCTACACCTTC.

V is TRBV30 and J is TRBJ1-2, with D maybe TRBD1 (6 bases). V was cut by 5 bases and J by 8 bases, with 15 bases left in between. The CDR3 contains 12 residues. Germline CDR1 reads GTSNPN; CDR2 reads SVGIG (reference sequence). The CDR3 is CAWDLRGMGYTF. The CDR3 nucleotides read TGTGCCTGGGATCTCAGGGGTATGGGCTACACCTTC.

Only a few counts were recorded for this clone. CDR3: CASWNRGTEAFF. CDR3 nucleotides: TGCGCCAGCTGGAACAGGGGAACTGAAGCTTTCTTT. The chain uses TRBV5-1 and TRBJ1-1; 7 bases agree with TRBD1. With 7 bases clipped from V and 5 bases from J, the junction kept 5 bases outside the gene matches. This CDR3 comprises 12 residues. Per germline, CDR1 SGHRS and CDR2 YFSETQ.

The chain uses TRBV6-5 and TRBJ2-7; 9 bases agree with TRBD1. Germline V gives CDR1 MNHEY, CDR2 SVGAGI. CDR3 length equals 15 residues. V shed 2 bases and J 1 base; nucleotides not matched to a gene: 3. The CDR3 sequence is CASSYKDRGSYEQYF. DNA of the CDR3: TGTGCCAGCAGTTACAAGGACAGGGGATCCTACGAGCAGTACTTC.

In its sample, this clone was seen a few times. V gene TRBV7-9 combines with J gene TRBJ1-1; 11 bases are shared with TRBD1. This CDR3 comprises 14 residues. Germline CDR1 is SEHNR and CDR2 is FQNEAQ (reference sequence). Trimming removed 4 bases from V and 6 bases from J; junction bases left unmatched: 4. The CDR3 DNA reads TGTGCCAGCAGCTCCCCGGGACAGGGGGCTGAAGCTTTCTTT. Translation: CASSSPGQGAEAFF.

As for this clone: This CDR3 is also generated by other DNA sequences in the sample. The genes are TRBV20-1 and TRBJ1-2, with D possibly matching TRBD1 (5 bases). The V gene lost 6 bases and the J gene lost 5 bases, with 10 bases spanning the gap. CDR3 length equals 11 residues. The germline V gene encodes CDR1 DFQATT and CDR2 SNEGSKA (reference sequence). The CDR3 coding sequence is TGCAGTGCCAGGGTGGGTTATGGCTACACCTTC. It encodes CSARVGYGYTF.

Ten or more counts support this clone. CDR3 amino acids: CASSVDPGGYEQYF. The CDR3 region has the DNA TGTGCCAGCAGCGTAGACCCAGGCGGGTACGAGCAGTACTTC. The chain has TRBV9 and TRBJ2-7; a possible D gene is TRBD2 (5 bases). CDR1 is SGDLS and CDR2 is YYNGEE in the germline V gene. Trimming took off 0 bases at V and 4 bases at J, with 11 bases between the two ends. CDR3 length: 14 residues.

The chain has TRBV2 and TRBJ1-1; D may be TRBD1 (5 bases). V lost 7 bases, J lost 6 bases, and 15 bases lay in between. The CDR3 covers 13 residues. Germline V lookup: CDR1 SNHLY, CDR2 FYNNEI. The CDR3 is CASNLGGTPEAFF. DNA of the CDR3: TGTGCCAGCAACTTGGGGGGGACCCCTGAAGCTTTCTTT.

This chain connects TRBV5-1 to TRBJ2-7, with D maybe TRBD2 (5 bases). Trimming shortened V by 3 bases and J by 2 bases, and 12 bases separated the two germline ends. This CDR3 has 14 residues. CDR1 and CDR2 (germline): SGHRS, YFSETQ. As DNA, the CDR3 is TGCGCCAGCAGCTCTTCCGGGAAAGCCTACGAGCAGTACTTC. This encodes CASSSSGKAYEQYF.

This clone turned up a few times. The chain has TRBV7-9 and TRBJ2-5; D is unclear. The length of the CDR3 is 16 residues. V lost 5 bases and J lost 0, with 16 bases in between. CDR1 SEHNR and CDR2 FQNEAQ come from the germline V gene (reference sequence). CDR3 sequence: CASSPLTSPYQETQYF. CDR3 nucleotide sequence: TGTGCCAGCAGCCCCCTGACAAGTCCTTACCAAGAGACCCAGTACTTC.

The chain carries TRBV5-1 and TRBJ2-2; TRBD2 might be the D (6 bases). V was trimmed by 4 bases and J by 8 bases, leaving 15 bases between them. Germline V lookup: CDR1 SGHRS, CDR2 YFSETQ. The CDR3 contains 14 residues. The CDR3 sequence is CASSIRDSSGELFF. CDR3 bases: TGCGCCAGCAGCATCCGGGACTCTAGTGGGGAGCTGTTTTTT.

The chain links TRBV5-1 to TRBJ2-5, with TRBD1 matching 8 bases. Germline loops: CDR1 SGHRS, CDR2 YFSETQ. With V trimmed by 4 bases and J by 0 bases, 5 bases remained unmatched. The length of the CDR3 is 15 residues. In DNA, the CDR3 is TGCGCCAGCAGCCAACCGGACAGGGACCAAGAGACCCAGTACTTC. This gives the protein CASSQPDRDQETQYF.

J is TRBJ2-5 and V is TRBV6-6; 8 bases align to TRBD2. Trimming removed 5 bases from V and 5 bases from J; junction bases left unmatched: 4. The CDR3 has 13 amino acids. Germline assignment: CDR1 MNHNY and CDR2 SVGAGI (reference sequence). This chain's CDR3 is CASSPGGAETQYF. The CDR3, as DNA: TGTGCCAGCAGTCCGGGGGGGGCGGAGACCCAGTACTTC.

This chain uses TRBV27 with TRBJ1-6, with TRBD1 matching over 7 bases. In germline, CDR1 is MNHEY, CDR2 SMNVEV (reference sequence). The CDR3 runs to 14 residues. V was pared by 0 bases and J by 9 bases, with 2 bases of the junction left unmatched. The CDR3 reads CASSLSRGASPLHF. CDR3 nucleotides: TGTGCCAGCAGTTTATCCAGGGGGGCTTCACCCCTCCACTTT.

This clone was found a few times. The rearrangement uses TRBV5-4 and TRBJ1-1; a possible D gene is TRBD1 (5 bases). Germline CDR1 SGHNT, CDR2 YYREEE (reference sequence). The CDR3 has 13 residues. Trimming left V 4 bases short and J 6 bases short, with 13 bases between. CDR3 bases: TGTGCCAGCAGCAAGGGGTCGCCCGCTGAAGCTTTCTTT. It translates to CASSKGSPAEAFF.